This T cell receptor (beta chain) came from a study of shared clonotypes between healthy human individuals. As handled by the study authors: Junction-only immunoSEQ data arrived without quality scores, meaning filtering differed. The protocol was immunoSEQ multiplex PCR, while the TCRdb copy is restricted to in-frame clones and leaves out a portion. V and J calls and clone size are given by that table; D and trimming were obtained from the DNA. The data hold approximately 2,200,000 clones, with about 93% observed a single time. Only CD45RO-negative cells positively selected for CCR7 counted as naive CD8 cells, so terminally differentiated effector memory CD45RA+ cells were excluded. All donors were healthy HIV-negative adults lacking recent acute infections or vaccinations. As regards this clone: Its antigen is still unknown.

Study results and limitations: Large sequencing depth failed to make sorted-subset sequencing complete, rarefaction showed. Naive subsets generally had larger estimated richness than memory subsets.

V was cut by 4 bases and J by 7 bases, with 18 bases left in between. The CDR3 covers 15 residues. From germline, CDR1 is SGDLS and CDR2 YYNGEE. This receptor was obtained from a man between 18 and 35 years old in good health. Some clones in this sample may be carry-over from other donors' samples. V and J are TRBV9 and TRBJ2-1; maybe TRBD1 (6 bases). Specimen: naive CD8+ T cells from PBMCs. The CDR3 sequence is CASSPQLQGWNEQFF. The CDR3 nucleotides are TGTGCCAGCAGCCCCCAATTGCAGGGGTGGAATGAGCAGTTCTTC. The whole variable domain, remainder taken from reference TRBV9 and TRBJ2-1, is DSGVTQTPKHLITATGQRVTLRCSPRSGDLSVYWYQQSLDQGLQFLIQYYNGEERAKGNILERFSAQQFPDLHSELNLSSLELGDSALYFCASSPQLQGWNEQFFGPGTRLTVL.